The 15 T cell receptor beta chains below were found in one sample sequenced in a study of blood T cell repertoires in COVID-19. Some clones are missing from TCRdb's copy, which holds only in-frame ones; the method was immunoSEQ multiplex PCR. The sample contains 300,000 to 350,000 clones, 85% to 90% of which appear only once. Sequencing used PBMCs or T cells enriched from blood (not recorded which). Every receptor here comes from a woman between 18 and 30 years old with acute COVID-19.

The rearrangement joins TRBV5-5 to TRBJ2-5, with TRBD2 as a possible D gene (5 bases). This CDR3 has 14 amino acids. Germline-derived CDR1 and CDR2 are SGHKS and YYEKEE (reference sequence). Trimming took off 2 bases at V and 3 bases at J, with 11 bases between the two ends. The CDR3 DNA follows: TGTGCCAGCAGCTTTGGGAGTATTGAAGAGACCCAGTACTTC. Translating it yields CASSFGSIEETQYF.

The chain is built from TRBV10-3 and TRBJ2-3; 12 bases align to TRBD2. Trimming cost V 4 bases and J 2 bases; bases outside gene matches: 7. The CDR3 loop spans 17 amino acids. Germline V gene data show CDR1 as ENHRY and CDR2 as SYGVKD. CDR3 protein: CAISGRTSGTLTDTQYF. The CDR3 coding sequence is TGTGCCATCAGTGGAAGGACTAGCGGGACACTCACAGATACGCAGTATTTT.

The chain combines TRBV5-4 with TRBJ2-1; D gene ambiguous. Germline loops: CDR1 SGHNT, CDR2 YYREEE (reference sequence). The CDR3 totals 14 residues. V was clipped by 0 bases and J by 5 bases, with 9 bases between them. CDR3 DNA sequence: TGTGCCAGCAGCTTGGACCGAGTTAACAATGAGCAGTTCTTC. Its protein product is CASSLDRVNNEQFF.

The CDR3 sequence is CASSVESLSGDTQYF. In DNA, the CDR3 is TGTGCCAGCAGCGTAGAGTCCCTATCCGGGGATACGCAGTATTTT. V is TRBV9 and J is TRBJ2-3; D gene unclear. Per the germline V gene, CDR1 is SGDLS and CDR2 is YYNGEE. This CDR3 has 15 amino acids. V dropped 0 bases and J dropped 6 bases, with 14 bases sitting between them.

This sequence joins TRBV28 and TRBJ2-7; 8 nucleotides align to TRBD2. Germline V gene sequence: CDR1 MDHEN, CDR2 SYDVKM. The CDR3 is 15 amino acids. Trimming cost V 7 bases and J 3 bases; bases outside gene matches: 11. The CDR3 reads CASTVGGAGVYEQYF. The CDR3 nucleotides are TGTGCCAGCACCGTGGGGGGAGCGGGAGTCTACGAGCAGTACTTC. The full variable domain, with the rest looked up from reference TRBV28 and TRBJ2-7, is DVKVTQSSRYLVKRTGEKVFLECVQDMDHENMFWYRQDPGLGLRLIYFSYDVKMKEKGDIPEGYSVSREKKERFSLILESASTNQTSMYLCASTVGGAGVYEQYFGPGTRLTVT.

The table lists this clone with a count of one. J is TRBJ2-2 and V is TRBV7-3; TRBD2 aligns across 10 bases. The V segment lost 7 bases and the J segment 4 bases; nucleotides outside the gene matches: 0. This CDR3 is 13 amino acids long. Per germline, CDR1 SGHTA and CDR2 FQGTGA. The DNA of the CDR3 is TGTGCCAGCACTAGCGGGAGCACCGGGGAGCTGTTTTTT. Protein sequence: CASTSGSTGELFF.

The chain has TRBV19 and TRBJ1-6, with TRBD1 matching 7 bases. Germline V gene sequence: CDR1 LNHDA, CDR2 SQIVND (reference sequence). The CDR3 length is 15 residues. J lost 8 bases, V lost 3 bases, and 7 bases had no gene match. Here the CDR3 DNA reads TGTGCCAGTAGTATCGGGGGACAGCCTGATTCACCCCTCCACTTT. Residues: CASSIGGQPDSPLHF.

The chain combines TRBV7-8 with TRBJ1-2, with D uncertain. V was trimmed by 1 base and J by 6 bases, leaving 6 bases between them. CDR1 and CDR2 from the germline V gene are SGHVS and FQNEAQ. The CDR3 consists of 12 residues. CDR3 loop: CASSLVLDGYTF. The CDR3 nucleotides read TGTGCCAGCAGCTTAGTCCTTGATGGCTACACCTTC.

This rearrangement joins TRBV6-5 to TRBJ2-7; TRBD1 matches at 9 bases. Germline V CDR1 and CDR2: MNHEY, SVGAGI. Trimming took 6 bases from V and 3 from J; bases not matched to a gene: 6. This CDR3 contains 14 residues. CDR3 in amino acids: CASRPGQGGYEQYF. The CDR3 bases are TGTGCCAGCAGACCGGGACAGGGAGGCTACGAGCAGTACTTC.

The chain couples TRBV19 to TRBJ1-2; 9 bases align to TRBD1. V shed 6 bases and J 6 bases; nucleotides not matched to a gene: 8. The length of the CDR3 is 14 residues. Germline loops: CDR1 LNHDA, CDR2 SQIVND (reference sequence). The DNA for the CDR3 is TGTGCCAGTAGCCTCCTCCGACAGGGGGATGGCTACACCTTC. It yields the protein CASSLLRQGDGYTF.

This clone was observed a single time. The J gene is TRBJ2-1, the V gene TRBV3-1 (or the pseudogene TRBV3-2); 7 bases fit TRBD2. The length of the CDR3 is 14 residues. The germline CDR1 and CDR2 sequences are LGHDT and YNNKEL (reference sequence). With V trimmed by 1 base and J by 10 bases, 7 bases remained unmatched. Written as DNA, the CDR3 is TGTGCCAGCAGCCAAGGAAGCGGGATGAGGGAGCAGTTCTTC. Protein sequence: CASSQGSGMREQFF.

CDR3 protein: CASSLAGAGNTGELFF. The CDR3 DNA is TGTGCCAGCAGCTTAGCAGGGGCGGGGAACACCGGGGAGCTGTTTTTT. J is TRBJ2-2 and V is TRBV13; the D gene is possibly TRBD1 (6 bases). The germline V gene has CDR1 PRHDT and CDR2 FYEKMQ (reference sequence). This CDR3 is built from 16 residues. V was clipped by 1 base and J by 1 base, with 10 bases between them.

Only one count was recorded for this clone. The J gene is TRBJ2-5, the V gene TRBV9; TRBD2 aligns across 9 bases. V shed 0 bases, J shed 4 bases, and the junction held 1 base outside the gene matches. CDR1 SGDLS and CDR2 YYNGEE come from the germline V gene. The length of the CDR3 is 14 residues. The CDR3: CASSVELAGETQYF. CDR3 DNA: TGTGCCAGCAGCGTAGAACTAGCGGGAGAGACCCAGTACTTC. Together with reference TRBV9 and TRBJ2-5, the CDR3 gives the full variable domain: DSGVTQTPKHLITATGQRVTLRCSPRSGDLSVYWYQQSLDQGLQFLIQYYNGEERAKGNILERFSAQQFPDLHSELNLSSLELGDSALYFCASSVELAGETQYFGPGTRLLVL.

Written as DNA, the CDR3 is TGTGCCAGCAGTTCTACCCGTAGCAGCGCTTCTAACTATGGCTACACCTTC. Encoded protein: CASSSTRSSASNYGYTF. The rearrangement joins TRBV28 to TRBJ1-2; D unclear. Trimming cost V 4 bases and J 0 bases, with 18 bases left between them. CDR1 is MDHEN and CDR2 is SYDVKM in the germline V gene. The CDR3 loop spans 17 amino acids.

The V and J genes are TRBV9 and TRBJ2-3; D gene ambiguous. There are 18 residues in the CDR3. Germline assignment: CDR1 SGDLS and CDR2 YYNGEE. Trimming removed 0 bases from V and 2 bases from J, with 19 bases in between. Here the CDR3 DNA reads TGTGCCAGCAGCGTAGCTTTGTTGAGGCACCCGGTCACAGATACGCAGTATTTT. Its protein is CASSVALLRHPVTDTQYF.